What follows are 5 T cell receptor beta chains derived from one specimen sequenced in a study of human T cells and chemical hapten exposure (dated by TCRdb to about 2021). The label giving this sample's time point can be read as: pre-sensitization, week 0. This sample's treatment or condition label indicates: therapeutic diphenylcyclopropenone sensitization with weekly scalp DPC. Library preparation employed RACE. TCRdb names NextSeq 500 as the instrument used. TCRdb reprocessing: public reads trimmed at Q25 with fastp, clones called with MiXCR, in-frame beta chains kept. Rows are combined by CDR3 protein, so each entry shows the most common genes and DNA. This sample lists 84,000 or so distinct CDR3 sequences; 8.5% were detected once. The leading ten clones occupy 2.6% of the sample. The material was whole blood, obtained in connection with sensitization to the hapten diphenylcyclopropenone (DPC). The receptors come from a man in his forties with alopecia areata. Some clones in this sample may be carry-over from other donors' samples.

The chain recombines TRBV11-3 with TRBJ1-1; D unclear. The CDR3 runs 16 residues. From germline, CDR1 is SGHNT and CDR2 YENEEA. The ends were cut back, 0 bases at V and 1 base at J, with 12 bases in the middle. CDR3 loop: CASSLEVGRGNTEAFF. CDR3 nucleotide sequence: TGTGCCAGCAGCTTAGAAGTAGGTCGGGGGAACACTGAAGCTTTCTTT.

This chain uses TRBV13 with TRBJ1-1; D remains ambiguous. The germline gives CDR1 PRHDT, CDR2 FYEKMQ (reference sequence). V was cut by 2 bases and J by 6 bases, with 4 bases left in between. This CDR3 has 11 residues. CDR3 region: CASSLNSEAFF. In DNA form, the CDR3 reads TGTGCCAGCAGCTTAAACTCTGAAGCTTTCTTT.

This clonotype was seen ten or more times. The rearrangement links TRBV29-1 to TRBJ2-7; D is unresolved. Germline V gives CDR1 SQVTM, CDR2 ANQGSEA. V gave up 8 bases and J gave up 2 bases, with 4 bases separating them. CDR3 length equals 9 residues. The CDR3 DNA reads TGCAGCACCACCTACGAGCAGTACGTC. As protein: CSTTYEQYV.

The rearrangement links TRBV6-5 to TRBJ2-1; 7 bases map to TRBD1. Germline V gene lookup returns CDR1 MNHEY and CDR2 SVGAGI. After removal of 6 bases from V and 5 bases from J, the junction contained 4 bases not matched to a gene. The CDR3 consists of 13 residues. The CDR3 here is CASRLGQDNEQFF. DNA of the CDR3: TGTGCCAGCAGACTCGGACAGGACAATGAGCAGTTCTTC.

A few counts support this clonotype. This chain joins TRBV12-5 and TRBJ2-2; D is undetermined. Trimming removed 1 base at V and 4 bases at J, with 7 bases between. The CDR3 length is 14 residues. From germline, CDR1 is LGHNT and CDR2 FRNRAP. DNA for the CDR3: TGTGCTAGTGGTTTGGGACACGGCACCGGGGAGCTGTTTTTT. Its protein product is CASGLGHGTGELFF. Using reference TRBV12-5 and TRBJ2-2 for the parts outside the CDR3, the full variable domain is DARVTQTPRHKVTEMGQEVTMRCQPILGHNTVFWYRQTMMQGLELLAYFRNRAPLDDSGMPKDRFSAEMPDATLATLKIQPSEPRDSAVYFCASGLGHGTGELFFGEGSRLTVL.